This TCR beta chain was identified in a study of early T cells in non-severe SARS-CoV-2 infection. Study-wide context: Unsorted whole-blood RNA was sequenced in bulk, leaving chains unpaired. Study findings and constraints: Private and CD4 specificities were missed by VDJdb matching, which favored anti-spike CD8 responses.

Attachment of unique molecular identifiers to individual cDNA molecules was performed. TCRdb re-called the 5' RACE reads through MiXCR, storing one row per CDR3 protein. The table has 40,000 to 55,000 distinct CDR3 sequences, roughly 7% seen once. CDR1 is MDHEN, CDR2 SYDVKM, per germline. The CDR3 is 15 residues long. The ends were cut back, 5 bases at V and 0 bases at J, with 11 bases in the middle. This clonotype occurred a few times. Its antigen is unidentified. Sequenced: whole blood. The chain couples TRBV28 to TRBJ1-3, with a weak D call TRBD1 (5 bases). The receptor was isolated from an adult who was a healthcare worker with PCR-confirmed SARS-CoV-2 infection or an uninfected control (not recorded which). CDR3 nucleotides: TGTGCCAGCAGTGTGCAGGGCCGCTCTGGAAACACCATATATTTT. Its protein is CASSVQGRSGNTIYF.